This TCR beta chain was profiled in a study of long-term antiretroviral therapy in people with HIV. Germline V CDR1 and CDR2: SGHNT, YENEEA. This CDR3 spans 15 amino acids. Trimming pared 1 base from V and 0 bases from J, leaving 7 bases between. An immunoSEQ assay, version v3.0, was performed at survey level. Method: immunoSEQ multiplex PCR; TCRdb's copy keeps in-frame clones and lacks some. The repertoire consists of some 40,000 clones, with roughly 87% occurring once and the leading ten covering around 5.9%. The chain couples TRBV11-3 to TRBJ2-1; D uncertain. The TCR originated in a man between 18 and 29 years old with HIV. The sequenced sample was unsorted PBMCs, obtained 1 year after starting antiretroviral therapy. CDR3 nucleotide sequence: TGTGCCAGCAGCTTAGGAGGCAGCTCCTACAATGAGCAGTTCTTC. Translating it yields CASSLGGSSYNEQFF.